Shown below are 16 T cell receptor beta chains from a single sample sequenced in a study of control samples from healthy donors and cancer patients. Only in-frame clones appear in the TCRdb table, and some are missing; sequencing was by immunoSEQ multiplex PCR. The table has some 130,000 clones, about 95% seen once. The sample was blood. The source of these receptors is a man younger than 45 in good health.

The chain couples TRBV2 to TRBJ1-5; unclear D gene. V shed 1 base and J shed 4 bases, with 2 bases lying between them. CDR1 is SNHLY and CDR2 is FYNNEI in the germline V gene. The CDR3 covers 12 residues. CDR3 in DNA: TGTGCCAGCAGTGAAGGGAATCAGCCCCAGCATTTT. Protein sequence: CASSEGNQPQHF.

In this sample, this clone turned up once. The chain links TRBV11-2 to TRBJ2-7; D is uncertain. Germline loops: CDR1 SGHAT, CDR2 FQNNGV. CDR3 length equals 14 residues. V was cut by 7 bases and J by 0 bases, with 13 bases left in between. Written as DNA, the CDR3 is TGTGCCAGCACCCCCCAGTGGAACTCCTACGAGCAGTACTTC. Its protein product is CASTPQWNSYEQYF. The full variable domain, its missing parts supplied by reference TRBV11-2 and TRBJ2-7, is EAGVAQSPRYKIIEKRQSVAFWCNPISGHATLYWYQQILGQGPKLLIQFQNNGVVDDSQLPKDRFSAERLKGVDSTLKIQPAKLEDSAVYLCASTPQWNSYEQYFGPGTRLTVT.

J is TRBJ2-3 and V is TRBV9; D tentatively fits TRBD1 or TRBD2 (6 bases each). Trimming removed 3 bases from V and 3 bases from J, with 8 bases in between. From germline, CDR1 is SGDLS and CDR2 YYNGEE. CDR3 length equals 13 residues. In DNA, the CDR3 is TGTGCCAGCAGCGGGGGGGCTACAGATACGCAGTATTTT. Protein sequence: CASSGGATDTQYF.

The J gene is TRBJ1-2, the V gene TRBV4-1; D is uncertain. The CDR3 covers 14 residues. The V and J ends lost 0 bases and 6 bases respectively, with 11 bases between them. The germline gives CDR1 MGHRA, CDR2 YSYEKL. The chain's CDR3 is CASSQEGRANGYTF. As DNA, the CDR3 is TGCGCCAGCAGCCAAGAGGGAAGGGCTAATGGCTACACCTTC.

The chain recombines TRBV30 with TRBJ1-1; D not certain. Germline V gene data show CDR1 as GTSNPN and CDR2 as SVGIG (reference sequence). The CDR3 covers 12 residues. Trimming stripped 1 base from V and 6 bases from J, with 9 bases between. The CDR3 DNA is TGTGCCTGGAGTGGAAACAGTCCTGAAGCTTTCTTT. Encoded protein: CAWSGNSPEAFF.

The genes are TRBV7-3 and TRBJ1-1; 7 nucleotides line up with TRBD1. From germline, CDR1 is SGHTA and CDR2 FQGTGA. V lost 5 bases, J lost 3 bases, and 6 bases stayed unmatched. The CDR3 spans 14 residues. CDR3 sequence (DNA): TGTGCCAGCAGCCGTTACAGGGGAGACACTGAAGCTTTCTTT. This translates into CASSRYRGDTEAFF.

The rearrangement uses TRBV28 and TRBJ1-1, with TRBD1 identical over 9 bases. This CDR3 is 17 amino acids long. Germline V CDR1 and CDR2: MDHEN, SYDVKM. J gave up 6 bases and V 6 bases, and 17 bases lay outside the gene matches. The CDR3 sequence is CASSPWVRGQGFAEAFF. The CDR3 DNA sequence: TGTGCCAGCAGCCCCTGGGTCCGGGGACAGGGTTTCGCTGAAGCTTTCTTT.

The chain couples TRBV4-3 to TRBJ2-2, with 7 bases matching TRBD1. Trimming at V came to 1 base and at J to 3 bases, leaving 8 bases not matched to a gene. The germline CDR1 and CDR2 sequences are LGHNA and YSLEER. The CDR3 totals 17 residues. The CDR3: CASSQAVQGVYTGELFF. The CDR3 DNA follows: TGCGCCAGCAGCCAAGCGGTGCAGGGGGTTTACACCGGGGAGCTGTTTTTT.

The J gene is TRBJ2-5, the V gene TRBV5-4; D call uncertain. The V end lost 4 bases, the J end lost 3 bases, and 10 bases lay between the germline ends. The CDR3 has 13 amino acids. The germline CDR1 and CDR2 sequences are SGHNT and YYREEE (reference sequence). The CDR3 nucleotides read TGTGCCAGCAGCCCGCGGAGTGAAGAGACCCAGTACTTC. Amino acid sequence: CASSPRSEETQYF.

The chain recombines TRBV2 with TRBJ1-5, with no clear D. The CDR3 runs to 15 residues. Trimming left V 3 bases short and J 0 bases short, with 9 bases between. Germline lookup yields CDR1 SNHLY and CDR2 FYNNEI. CDR3 sequence reads: CASSDYGPSNQPQHF. CDR3 bases: TGTGCCAGCAGTGATTACGGACCTAGCAATCAGCCCCAGCATTTT.

The V and J genes are TRBV27 and TRBJ2-2, with a tentative D call TRBD2 (5 bases). V lost 5 bases to trimming and J lost 8 bases, with 18 bases between them. This CDR3 is built from 15 residues. From germline, CDR1 is MNHEY and CDR2 SMNVEV (reference sequence). The CDR3 bases are TGTGCCAGCAGTGGTTTGGGAGTGGCGGCAGGGGAGCTGTTTTTT. Protein product: CASSGLGVAAGELFF.

This rearrangement joins TRBV27 to TRBJ1-4; D uncertain. This CDR3 has 11 residues. Trimming took off 4 bases at V and 8 bases at J, with 5 bases between the two ends. Germline V gene data show CDR1 as MNHEY and CDR2 as SMNVEV (reference sequence). The CDR3 loop reads CASSYTEKLFF. CDR3 nucleotides: TGTGCCAGCAGTTACACCGAAAAACTGTTTTTT.

The genes are TRBV5-6 and TRBJ2-3; D may be TRBD2 (6 bases). The germline V gene encodes CDR1 SGHDT and CDR2 YYEEEE. CDR3 length equals 18 residues. V shed 3 bases and J shed 2 bases, with 22 bases lying between them. The CDR3 DNA sequence: TGTGCCAGCAGCTCCATGGGCGGGACTCCCAGAATCACAGATACGCAGTATTTT. Its protein is CASSSMGGTPRITDTQYF.

The gene calls are TRBV4-3 and TRBJ1-4; D unresolved. Trimming took 4 bases from V and 5 from J, leaving 14 bases between them. The germline CDR1 and CDR2 sequences are LGHNA and YSLEER. The CDR3 has 15 residues. The CDR3 is CASSPRPTRNEKLFF. The CDR3 DNA follows: TGCGCCAGCAGCCCCCGCCCAACGCGAAATGAAAAACTGTTTTTT.

This rearrangement joins TRBV6-1 to TRBJ1-5; 8 bases line up with TRBD1. The junction had 4 bases not matched to a gene; V was cut back by 0 bases and J by 6 bases. This CDR3 has 15 residues. In germline, CDR1 is MNHNS, CDR2 SASEGT. CDR3 amino acids: CASSEARGRAQPQHF. DNA for the CDR3: TGTGCCAGCAGTGAAGCCAGGGGGCGGGCTCAGCCCCAGCATTTT.

The chain combines TRBV27 with TRBJ2-7; a weak D match, TRBD1 (6 bases). The germline V gene encodes CDR1 MNHEY and CDR2 SMNVEV (reference sequence). The CDR3 runs 15 residues. V lost 8 bases, J lost 3 bases, and 20 bases lay in between. The CDR3 DNA reads TGTGCCAGCGGCAAGACAGGCCAACCTTTCTACGAGCAGTACTTC. Protein product: CASGKTGQPFYEQYF.